This TCR beta chain was obtained from a study of shared clonotypes between healthy human individuals. About the research overall: A couple of female and a few male donors aged 18 to 49 were enrolled.

On this clone itself: Its matching antigen is unknown.

The assay was immunoSEQ multiplex PCR, and TCRdb's table has in-frame clones only and misses some. The sample includes millions of clones, about 95% of them seen just once. Germline V CDR1 and CDR2: SEHNR, FQNEAQ (reference sequence). The CDR3 runs to 18 residues. Unmatched junction bases numbered 12, after V lost 1 base and J lost 0 bases. The naive CD8 subset, CD45RO-negative cells positively selected for CCR7, excluded terminally differentiated effector memory CD45RA+ cells. Study-wide results and caveats: Sharing across four donors was highest in naive CD4 (around 5%) and lowest in memory CD8 (around 0.4%).

The sequence was obtained from a man aged 18 to 30 in good health. The rearrangement uses TRBV7-9 and TRBJ2-7; 7 nucleotides agree with TRBD1. The source material was naive CD8+ T cells sorted from blood. Here the CDR3 reads CASSLDFTPGQFSYEQYF. CDR3 in DNA: TGTGCCAGCAGCTTAGATTTTACCCCGGGACAGTTCTCCTACGAGCAGTACTTC.